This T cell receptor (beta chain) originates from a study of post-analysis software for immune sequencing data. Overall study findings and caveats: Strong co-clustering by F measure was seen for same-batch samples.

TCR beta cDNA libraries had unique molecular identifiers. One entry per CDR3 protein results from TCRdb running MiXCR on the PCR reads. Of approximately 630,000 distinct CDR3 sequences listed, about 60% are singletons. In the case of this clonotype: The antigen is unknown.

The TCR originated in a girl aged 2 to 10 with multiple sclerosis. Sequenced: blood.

CDR3 residues: CASSQEPGPGDFYGYTF. CDR3 DNA sequence: TGCGCCAGCAGCCAGGAACCTGGACCAGGGGATTTCTATGGCTACACCTTC. The genes are TRBV4-3 and TRBJ1-2; D perhaps matches TRBD1 (6 bases). Germline CDR1 is LGHNA and CDR2 is YSLEER. The V end was cut by 3 bases, the J end by 4 bases, with 21 bases between. This CDR3 contains 17 residues.